Listed below are T cell receptor beta chains from one sample, sequenced in a study of blood T cell repertoires in COVID-19. Generated by immunoSEQ multiplex PCR, the TCRdb table keeps only in-frame clones and is missing some. The sample lists some 270,000 clones; 86% were seen once. The sequenced sample was peripheral blood. Source of these receptors: a man aged 40-49 years with active or convalescent COVID-19. Each CDR3 is given without its conserved first and last residue. The order of the fields is V gene, CDR3 protein.

>TRBV2
ASRETDTQY
>TRBV9
ASSVDIMINEQF
>TRBV4-1
ASSQERTVLNSNQPQH
>TRBV28
ASSLTGTANEKLF
>TRBV5-5
ASSPPGTANEKLF
>TRBV2
ASPLSRDSPLH
>TRBV23-1
ASSPFLQGASNYGYT
>TRBV11-3
ASSASGTSAGELF
>TRBV15
ATSRDRGSNSPLH
>TRBV5-1
ASSSVRTDTQY
>TRBV19
ASSSQGAYNSPLH
>TRBV10-3
AIRPGTGGTSTSPLH
>TRBV5-1
ASSSRQGRDYGYT
>TRBV27
ASSLFTGSYEQY
>TRBV28
ASSLAGGFDTEAF
>TRBV2
ASSSGTRNIQY
>TRBV29-1
STTGLKTQY
>TRBV28
ASTHPGPAFNEQF
>TRBV13
ASLNRDRVGDEQY
>TRBV4-1
ASSQITGALVLQPQH
>TRBV24-1
ATSDSPGLAGDRNEQF
>TRBV15
ATSSSTGGYQPQH
>TRBV27
ASSLRSGELF
>TRBV28
ASITGGGQKGYT